This entry lists 27 T cell receptor beta chains sequenced from one sample in a study of blood T cell repertoires in COVID-19. Produced via immunoSEQ multiplex PCR; TCRdb's table is partial and in-frame only. Altogether 370,000 or so clones are present, around 84% being singletons, with the ten largest covering more than 0.85%. Sequencing was done on a sample of peripheral blood. The receptors stem from a human donor with acute or convalescent COVID-19. The donor label of this sample is uncertain.

The V and J genes are TRBV18 and TRBJ2-3; TRBD1 aligns across 7 bases. Germline CDR1 and CDR2: KGHSH and LQKENI. V trimming: 1 base; J trimming: 0 bases; junction bases outside the gene matches: 7. This CDR3 spans 17 amino acids. CDR3 amino acids: CASSPLRRQGSTDTQYF. In DNA form, the CDR3 reads TGTGCCAGCTCACCACTGCGGAGACAGGGAAGCACAGATACGCAGTATTTT. Variable domain in full (rest from reference TRBV18 and TRBJ2-3): NAGVMQNPRHLVRRRGQEARLRCSPMKGHSHVYWYRQLPEEGLKFMVYLQKENIIDESGMPKERFSAEFPKEGPSILRIQQVVRGDSAAYFCASSPLRRQGSTDTQYFGPGTRLTVL.

The chain links TRBV24-1 to TRBJ2-1; weak D call: TRBD2 (7 bases). V gave up 4 bases and J gave up 9 bases, with 12 bases separating them. Germline CDR1 is KGHDR and CDR2 is SFDVKD. The CDR3 contains 13 residues. The CDR3 spells CATSEEGGGEQFF. The CDR3 DNA reads TGTGCCACCAGTGAGGAGGGGGGGGGTGAGCAGTTCTTC.

In this sample, this clone turned up once. J is TRBJ1-4 and V is TRBV19, with a weak D call TRBD1 (5 bases). CDR3 length: 15 amino acids. Germline values: CDR1 LNHDA, CDR2 SQIVND (reference sequence). V was clipped by 6 bases and J by 5 bases, with 16 bases between them. This CDR3 reads CASRPERGENEKLFF. CDR3 bases: TGTGCCAGTAGGCCGGAAAGGGGCGAAAATGAAAAACTGTTTTTT. The full variable domain, rest sourced from reference TRBV19 and TRBJ1-4, is DGGITQSPKYLFRKEGQNVTLSCEQNLNHDAMYWYRQDPGQGLRLIYYSQIVNDFQKGDIAEGYSVSREKKESFPLTVTSAQKNPTAFYLCASRPERGENEKLFFGSGTQLSVL.

The V call is TRBV7-9, the J call TRBJ2-1, with a possible D match to TRBD1 (7 bases). CDR3 length: 16 residues. V gave up 1 base and J gave up 9 bases, with 19 bases separating them. Germline V gene lookup returns CDR1 SEHNR and CDR2 FQNEAQ (reference sequence). The CDR3: CASSLVPGGRGVEQFF. The CDR3 DNA sequence: TGTGCCAGCAGCTTAGTCCCCGGCGGCAGGGGGGTTGAGCAGTTCTTC.

The chain is built from TRBV18 and TRBJ2-1, with TRBD1 identical over 8 bases. The CDR3 extends over 16 amino acids. The germline V gene encodes CDR1 KGHSH and CDR2 LQKENI. V trimming: 5 bases; J trimming: 4 bases; junction bases outside the gene matches: 10. CDR3 DNA sequence: TGTGCCAGCTCAACCAGGGGGCTAGCAGGATACAATGAGCAGTTCTTC. Its translation: CASSTRGLAGYNEQFF.

The V and J genes are TRBV7-8 and TRBJ2-7, with D possibly being TRBD1 (5 bases). Per germline, CDR1 SGHVS and CDR2 FQNEAQ. V lost 0 bases and J lost 5, with 8 bases in between. The CDR3 extends over 13 amino acids. The chain's CDR3 is CASSLAFRDEQYF. CDR3 DNA sequence: TGTGCCAGCAGCTTAGCGTTCAGGGACGAGCAGTACTTC.

This chain joins TRBV19 and TRBJ2-1; 7 positions agree with TRBD1. From germline, CDR1 is LNHDA and CDR2 SQIVND (reference sequence). The CDR3 extends over 15 amino acids. The J segment lost 4 bases and the V segment lost 5 bases, leaving 8 bases of the junction unmatched. The CDR3 is CASSAKGAYYNEQFF. In DNA, the CDR3 is TGTGCCAGTAGTGCAAAGGGGGCATATTACAATGAGCAGTTCTTC.

This sequence joins TRBV19 and TRBJ2-3; D remains ambiguous. The length of the CDR3 is 17 residues. The germline V gene has CDR1 LNHDA and CDR2 SQIVND (reference sequence). V lost 6 bases and J lost 0, with 19 bases in between. CDR3 amino acids: CASRSLHTAASTDTQYF. The CDR3 DNA reads as TGTGCCAGTAGGTCCCTACACACAGCAGCTAGCACAGATACGCAGTATTTT.

V usage is TRBV11-2 and J usage is TRBJ1-6; D perhaps matches TRBD1 (5 bases). CDR3 length: 15 amino acids. Trimming took off 0 bases at V and 7 bases at J, with 10 bases between the two ends. The germline V gene encodes CDR1 SGHAT and CDR2 FQNNGV. This chain's CDR3 is CASSLDRGVNSPLHF. The CDR3 coding sequence is TGTGCCAGCAGCTTAGATCGGGGGGTCAATTCACCCCTCCACTTT. Together with reference TRBV11-2 and TRBJ1-6, the CDR3 gives the full variable domain: EAGVAQSPRYKIIEKRQSVAFWCNPISGHATLYWYQQILGQGPKLLIQFQNNGVVDDSQLPKDRFSAERLKGVDSTLKIQPAKLEDSAVYLCASSLDRGVNSPLHFGNGTRLTVT.

This clone was counted only a few times. The chain is built from TRBV18 and TRBJ1-6; 7 bases are a match to TRBD1. Unmatched junction bases numbered 9, after V lost 6 bases and J lost 13 bases. The CDR3 is made up of 13 amino acids. CDR1 and CDR2 from the germline V gene are KGHSH and LQKENI. CDR3 residues: CASSPDRAAPLHF. In DNA, the CDR3 is TGTGCCAGCTCCCCAGACAGGGCAGCGCCCCTCCACTTT.

The rearrangement joins TRBV7-6 to TRBJ2-7, with D tentatively TRBD2 (5 bases). The CDR3 extends over 15 amino acids. The V end was cut by 5 bases, the J end by 3 bases, with 17 bases between. Germline values: CDR1 SGHVS, CDR2 FNYEAQ. The CDR3 protein is CASSAEAGLHYEQYF. CDR3 DNA: TGTGCCAGCAGCGCCGAGGCGGGTCTCCACTACGAGCAGTACTTC. The full variable domain, with the rest looked up from reference TRBV7-6 and TRBJ2-7, is GAGVSQSPRYKVTKRGQDVALRCDPISGHVSLYWYRQALGQGPEFLTYFNYEAQQDKSGLPNDRFSAERPEGSISTLTIQRTEQRDSAMYRCASSAEAGLHYEQYFGPGTRLTVT.

This chain links TRBV19 with TRBJ1-5; 7 bases map to TRBD1. In germline, CDR1 is LNHDA, CDR2 SQIVND (reference sequence). The J segment lost 3 bases and the V segment lost 9 bases, leaving 14 bases of the junction unmatched. The CDR3 sequence is 16 residues long. The CDR3 spells CASRRQGSMPNQPQHF. In DNA form, the CDR3 reads TGTGCCAGCCGAAGACAGGGCAGCATGCCCAATCAGCCCCAGCATTTT.

The chain recombines TRBV30 with TRBJ1-2; no definite D call. V was trimmed by 0 bases and J by 4 bases, leaving 12 bases between them. CDR3 length: 14 amino acids. Germline V gene data show CDR1 as GTSNPN and CDR2 as SVGIG (reference sequence). In nucleotides, the CDR3 is TGTGCCTGGAGTGTAACGGCAGGACTCTATGGCTACACCTTC. Amino acids: CAWSVTAGLYGYTF.

The rearrangement links TRBV13 to TRBJ2-6; 9 nucleotides align to TRBD2. The CDR3 has 19 amino acids. V lost 5 bases, J lost 0 bases, and 11 bases stayed unmatched. The germline CDR1 and CDR2 sequences are PRHDT and FYEKMQ (reference sequence). The CDR3 DNA sequence: TGTGCCAGCAGCCGGCGAGGTAGCGGGGGAAACTCTGGGGCCAACGTCCTGACTTTC. It specifies CASSRRGSGGNSGANVLTF.

This clone was seen many times. CDR3 sequence: CASSENRGSYEQYF. The CDR3 coding sequence is TGCGCCAGCAGTGAAAATAGAGGTTCCTACGAGCAGTACTTC. V and J are TRBV10-2 and TRBJ2-7; no firm D call. CDR3 length: 14 residues. CDR1 is WSHSY and CDR2 is SAAADI in the germline V gene. Trimming removed 3 bases at V and 1 base at J, with 10 bases between.

The chain recombines TRBV30 with TRBJ1-2, with D uncertain. Trimming took off 7 bases at V and 2 bases at J, with 11 bases between the two ends. The V gene's germline CDR1 is GTSNPN and CDR2 SVGIG (reference sequence). The CDR3 runs 12 residues. The CDR3 reads CASDTGNYGYTF. The CDR3 DNA follows: TGTGCCTCTGACACGGGGAACTATGGCTACACCTTC.

This sequence joins TRBV5-1 and TRBJ2-2, with 10 positions matching TRBD2. The CDR3 has 15 amino acids. The J segment lost 6 bases and the V segment lost 0 bases, leaving 2 bases of the junction unmatched. Looked up from germline, CDR1 is SGHRS and CDR2 is YFSETQ. The CDR3 here is CASSLASGRSGELFF. The CDR3 DNA reads as TGCGCCAGCAGCTTGGCTAGCGGGAGATCCGGGGAGCTGTTTTTT.

This clone was seen just once. This chain joins TRBV5-1 and TRBJ2-3; D may be TRBD2 (5 bases). Germline V CDR1 and CDR2: SGHRS, YFSETQ. Trimming left V 1 base short and J 6 bases short, with 18 bases between. CDR3 length: 16 amino acids. The CDR3 coding sequence is TGCGCCAGCAGCTTGCAACAGCGCCCCGGGATGGATACGCAGTATTTT. The encoded protein is CASSLQQRPGMDTQYF.

For this clone: Additional DNA sequences in this sample encode the identical CDR3. The chain couples TRBV5-1 to TRBJ1-1; a weak D match, TRBD1 (5 bases). V was cut by 0 bases and J by 0 bases, with 9 bases left in between. In germline, CDR1 is SGHRS, CDR2 YFSETQ. This CDR3 is 15 amino acids long. The CDR3 is CASSLVAGMNTEAFF. The CDR3 nucleotides are TGCGCCAGCAGCTTGGTAGCAGGGATGAACACTGAAGCTTTCTTT.

The rearrangement uses TRBV7-9 and TRBJ1-4; 8 bases align to TRBD1. Losses at the gene ends were 3 bases for V and 8 bases for J; bases not matched to a gene: 8. Germline loops: CDR1 SEHNR, CDR2 FQNEAQ (reference sequence). The CDR3 covers 15 residues. In nucleotides, the CDR3 is TGTGCCAGCAGCTTCGGACAGGGAGGGACCGAAAAACTGTTTTTT. It translates to CASSFGQGGTEKLFF. Variable domain in full (rest from reference TRBV7-9 and TRBJ1-4): DTGVSQNPRHKITKRGQNVTFRCDPISEHNRLYWYRQTLGQGPEFLTYFQNEAQLEKSRLLSDRFSAERPKGSFSTLEIQRTEQGDSAMYLCASSFGQGGTEKLFFGSGTQLSVL.

This chain uses TRBV30 with TRBJ2-7, with D perhaps matching TRBD1 (6 bases). V was trimmed by 4 bases and J by 5 bases, leaving 15 bases between them. The CDR3 has 13 amino acids. CDR1 and CDR2 from the germline V gene are GTSNPN and SVGIG (reference sequence). The CDR3 sequence: CAWTEQGFHEQYF. In DNA, the CDR3 is TGTGCCTGGACGGAACAGGGATTCCACGAGCAGTACTTC. Together with reference TRBV30 and TRBJ2-7, the CDR3 gives the full variable domain: SQTIHQWPATLVQPVGSPLSLECTVEGTSNPNLYWYRQAAGRGLQLLFYSVGIGQISSEVPQNLSASRPQDRQFILSSKKLLLSDSGFYLCAWTEQGFHEQYFGPGTRLTVT.

This clone was seen once. V gene TRBV19 combines with J gene TRBJ2-7; 10 bases are shared with TRBD2. Per germline, CDR1 LNHDA and CDR2 SQIVND (reference sequence). J gave up 3 bases and V 5 bases, and 7 bases lay outside the gene matches. This CDR3 comprises 15 residues. The DNA for the CDR3 is TGTGCCAGTAGTGCCTACTGGACTAGCGGCTACGAGCAGTACTTC. Its translation: CASSAYWTSGYEQYF.

The V and J genes are TRBV25-1 and TRBJ2-1, with D possibly TRBD1 on 6 matching bases. Trimming took 4 bases from V and 3 from J, leaving 16 bases between them. The CDR3 runs 16 residues. The germline V gene encodes CDR1 MGHDK and CDR2 SYGVNS. For the CDR3, the DNA is TGTGCCAGCAGTGTCTCAGGGGCGTCCCTCTACAATGAGCAGTTCTTC. Its protein is CASSVSGASLYNEQFF. Supplemented by reference TRBV25-1 and TRBJ2-1, the full variable domain reads EADIYQTPRYLVIGTGKKITLECSQTMGHDKMYWYQQDPGMELHLIHYSYGVNSTEKGDLSSESTVSRIRTEHFPLTLESARPSHTSQYLCASSVSGASLYNEQFFGPGTRLTVL.

The chain has TRBV27 and TRBJ1-2; D is perhaps TRBD1 (5 bases). V was trimmed by 6 bases and J by 7 bases, leaving 15 bases between them. The CDR3 totals 13 residues. Germline V gene lookup returns CDR1 MNHEY and CDR2 SMNVEV (reference sequence). CDR3 sequence reads: CASRGTGLRGYTF. The CDR3 DNA follows: TGTGCCAGCAGGGGAACAGGTCTTCGTGGCTACACCTTC.

V gene TRBV18 combines with J gene TRBJ1-1; D remains ambiguous. Trimming shortened V by 1 base and J by 1 base, and 7 bases separated the two germline ends. The CDR3 loop spans 14 amino acids. CDR1 and CDR2 (germline): KGHSH, LQKENI. CDR3 residues: CASSPLESNTEAFF. The DNA of the CDR3 is TGTGCCAGCTCACCACTAGAGTCGAACACTGAAGCTTTCTTT.

The chain links TRBV24-1 to TRBJ2-3, with unresolved D. Trimming took 12 bases from V and 0 from J, leaving 6 bases between them. This CDR3 is built from 11 residues. Looked up from germline, CDR1 is KGHDR and CDR2 is SFDVKD. The CDR3 sequence: CAAGSTDTQYF. For the CDR3, the DNA is TGTGCCGCCGGGAGCACAGATACGCAGTATTTT.

The chain carries TRBV11-2 and TRBJ2-1, with 7 bases fitting TRBD2. The V and J ends lost 5 bases and 9 bases, in that order; junction bases with no gene match: 13. CDR3 size: 15 residues. Germline V gives CDR1 SGHAT, CDR2 FQNNGV. This CDR3 is CASSRRAGLPGEQFF. For the CDR3, the DNA is TGTGCCAGCAGCCGCCGAGCGGGATTGCCCGGTGAGCAGTTCTTC.